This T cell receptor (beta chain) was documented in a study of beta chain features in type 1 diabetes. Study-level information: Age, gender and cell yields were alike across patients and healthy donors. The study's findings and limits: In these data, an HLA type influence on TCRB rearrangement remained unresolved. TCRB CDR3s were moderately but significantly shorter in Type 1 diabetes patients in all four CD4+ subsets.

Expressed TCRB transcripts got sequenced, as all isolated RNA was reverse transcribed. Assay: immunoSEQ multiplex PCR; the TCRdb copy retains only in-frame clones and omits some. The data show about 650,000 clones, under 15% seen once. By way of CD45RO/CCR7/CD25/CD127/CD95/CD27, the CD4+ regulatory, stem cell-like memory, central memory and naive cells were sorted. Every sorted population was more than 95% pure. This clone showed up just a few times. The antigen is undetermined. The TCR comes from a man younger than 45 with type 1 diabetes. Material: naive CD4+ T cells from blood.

The CDR3 region has the DNA TGTGCCAGCCTTGGTTCTGGAAACACCATATATTTT. This translates into CASLGSGNTIYF. The rearrangement joins TRBV6-5 to TRBJ1-3; D is unresolved. Germline CDR1 and CDR2: MNHEY and SVGAGI. The CDR3 is made up of 12 amino acids. V was clipped by 8 bases and J by 1 base, with 6 bases between them.